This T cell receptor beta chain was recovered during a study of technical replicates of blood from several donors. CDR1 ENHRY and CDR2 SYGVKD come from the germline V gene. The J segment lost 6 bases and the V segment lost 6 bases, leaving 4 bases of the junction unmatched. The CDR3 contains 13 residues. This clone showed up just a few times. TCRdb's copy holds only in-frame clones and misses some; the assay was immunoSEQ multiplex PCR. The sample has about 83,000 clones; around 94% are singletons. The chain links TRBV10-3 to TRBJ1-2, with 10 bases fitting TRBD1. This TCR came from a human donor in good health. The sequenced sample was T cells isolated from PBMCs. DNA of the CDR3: TGTGCCATCAGGCGGGACAGGGGTGATGGCTACACCTTC. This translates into CAIRRDRGDGYTF.